A single sample is the source of the 32 T cell receptor beta chains below, sequenced in a study of tumor T cells in aggressive B-cell lymphoma. The table came from immunoSEQ multiplex PCR; TCRdb's copy has only in-frame clones and leaves some out. The sample consists of about 1,600 clones, about 90% of them appearing once. Sequencing was performed on tumor tissue. All receptors derive from an adult with diffuse large B cell lymphoma.

Notes on this clone: The junction differs from germline at one of its ends, possibly a read error. The CDR3 DNA reads TGTGCCAGCAGCGAAGAGAGGATAGCGGGATTCGAGCAGTACTTC. Its translation is CASSEERIAGFEQYF. The V call is TRBV4-2, the J call TRBJ2-7, with 8 nucleotides matching TRBD2. Germline CDR1 is LGHNA and CDR2 is YNFKEQ. CDR3 length: 15 amino acids.

This clone was detected only a few times. The chain links TRBV14 to TRBJ1-3; D unclear. The germline CDR1 and CDR2 sequences are SGHDN and FVKESK. V was pared by 4 bases and J by 0 bases, with 10 bases between. The CDR3 runs to 15 residues. CDR3 nucleotides: TGTGCCAGCAGCCTGACGGACTTCTCTGGAAACACCATATATTTT. Residues: CASSLTDFSGNTIYF.

The rearrangement links TRBV9 to TRBJ2-2; D is possibly TRBD2 (5 bases). This CDR3 has 15 residues. CDR1 is SGDLS and CDR2 is YYNGEE in the germline V gene. The V and J ends lost 2 bases and 5 bases respectively, with 13 bases between them. As DNA, the CDR3 is TGTGCCAGCAGCGTTAAACATGAGGGTACCGGGGAGCTGTTTTTT. Translated, it gives CASSVKHEGTGELFF.

The genes are TRBV4-1 and TRBJ2-1, with 8 bases lining up with TRBD1. The CDR3 is 17 residues long. The germline gives CDR1 MGHRA, CDR2 YSYEKL. V shed 1 base and J 8 bases; nucleotides not matched to a gene: 13. As DNA, the CDR3 is TGCGCCAGCAGCCAAGCCCCGACAGGGGCGAACCTCCATGAGCAGTTCTTC. As protein: CASSQAPTGANLHEQFF.

This chain uses TRBV19 with TRBJ2-1; 7 nucleotides match TRBD2. CDR1 and CDR2 from the germline V gene are LNHDA and SQIVND (reference sequence). With V trimmed by 5 bases and J by 5 bases, 6 bases remained unmatched. This CDR3 is built from 14 residues. The CDR3 nucleotides read TGTGCCAGTAGTTTCGGACTAGAAGACAATGAGCAGTTCTTC. This encodes CASSFGLEDNEQFF.

The table lists this clone with a count of one. The chain joins TRBV27 to TRBJ2-5; D is possibly TRBD1 (5 bases). V lost 3 bases, J lost 7 bases, and 12 bases lay in between. The germline V gene has CDR1 MNHEY and CDR2 SMNVEV (reference sequence). CDR3 size: 13 residues. CDR3 sequence reads: CASSFGFQGTQYF. CDR3 in DNA: TGTGCCAGCAGTTTTGGGTTCCAGGGGACCCAGTACTTC.

The CDR3 sequence: CASSLGGSSTGELFF. The CDR3 coding sequence is TGTGCCAGCAGCTTGGGTGGGAGTAGTACCGGGGAGCTGTTTTTT. J is TRBJ2-2 and V is TRBV5-4; weak D call: TRBD2 (5 bases). In germline, CDR1 is SGHNT, CDR2 YYREEE (reference sequence). The CDR3 loop spans 15 amino acids. Trimming took 0 bases from V and 5 from J, leaving 11 bases between them.

The chain uses TRBV5-1 and TRBJ2-2; D not certain. Trimming pared 4 bases from V and 6 bases from J, leaving 7 bases between. The CDR3 has 12 amino acids. CDR1 SGHRS and CDR2 YFSETQ come from the germline V gene. In DNA form, the CDR3 reads TGCGCCAGCAGCGTTAACTCCGGGGAGCTGTTTTTT. As protein: CASSVNSGELFF. The full variable domain, rest sourced from reference TRBV5-1 and TRBJ2-2, is KAGVTQTPRYLIKTRGQQVTLSCSPISGHRSVSWYQQTPGQGLQFLFEYFSETQRNKGNFPGRFSGRQFSNSRSEMNVSTLELGDSALYLCASSVNSGELFFGEGSRLTVL.

This clone was detected only a few times. The J gene is TRBJ2-5, the V gene TRBV5-6; 11 bases map to TRBD2. Germline CDR1 SGHDT, CDR2 YYEEEE. The CDR3 has 16 amino acids. The V and J ends lost 3 bases and 4 bases, in that order; junction bases with no gene match: 8. The CDR3 coding sequence is TGTGCCAGCAGCTCCCTGACTAGCGGGAAGCGAGAGACCCAGTACTTC. Protein product: CASSSLTSGKRETQYF.

This chain joins TRBV14 and TRBJ1-2; D is undetermined. The CDR3 consists of 13 residues. The germline CDR1 and CDR2 sequences are SGHDN and FVKESK. V dropped 1 base and J dropped 6 bases, with 9 bases sitting between them. CDR3 DNA sequence: TGTGCCAGCAGCCAAGGGTTCGCGAATGGCTACACCTTC. It encodes CASSQGFANGYTF.

The table lists this clone with a count of one. The chain joins TRBV19 to TRBJ2-3, with 11 bases lining up with TRBD2. With 5 bases clipped from V and 0 bases from J, the junction kept 4 bases outside the gene matches. Germline lookup yields CDR1 LNHDA and CDR2 SQIVND (reference sequence). There are 16 residues in the CDR3. CDR3 DNA: TGTGCCAGTAGTTGGGCTAGCGGGAGGAGCACAGATACGCAGTATTTT. Amino acid sequence: CASSWASGRSTDTQYF.

The V and J genes are TRBV19 and TRBJ1-5, with a weak D call TRBD1 (6 bases). CDR1 is LNHDA and CDR2 is SQIVND in the germline V gene (reference sequence). With 5 bases removed from V and 7 bases from J, the gap between germline ends came to 12 bases. The CDR3 is made up of 13 amino acids. In nucleotides, the CDR3 is TGTGCCAGTAGTCGGGACACACGGCAGCCCCAGCATTTT. This translates into CASSRDTRQPQHF.

The V gene is TRBV7-2, the J gene TRBJ1-5; no clear D. The germline V gene encodes CDR1 SGHTA and CDR2 FQGNSA. The V end was cut by 3 bases, the J end by 3 bases, with 6 bases between. This CDR3 is built from 13 residues. CDR3 in amino acids: CASSLSSNQPQHF. The CDR3 nucleotides read TGTGCCAGCAGCTTGTCCTCCAATCAGCCCCAGCATTTT.

The CDR3 bases are TGTGCCTGCCGGGACAGACATTATGAAGCTTTCTTT. Translation gives CACRDRHYEAFF. V gene TRBV30 combines with J gene TRBJ1-1; 7 bases match TRBD1. J gave up 7 bases and V 6 bases, and 8 bases lay outside the gene matches. CDR3 size: 12 residues. The germline V gene has CDR1 GTSNPN and CDR2 SVGIG (reference sequence).

CDR3 in amino acids: CASSPGGWAEQYF. In DNA, the CDR3 is TGTGCCAGCTCACCCGGGGGTTGGGCCGAGCAGTACTTC. This chain connects TRBV18 to TRBJ2-7; D may be TRBD2 (6 bases). CDR1 and CDR2 from the germline V gene are KGHSH and LQKENI. V lost 3 bases, J lost 6 bases, and 12 bases lay in between. The CDR3 has 13 amino acids.

V gene TRBV19 combines with J gene TRBJ2-7; D gene uncertain. V was clipped by 1 base and J by 6 bases, with 13 bases between them. Germline V gene sequence: CDR1 LNHDA, CDR2 SQIVND (reference sequence). The CDR3 consists of 14 residues. The DNA for the CDR3 is TGTGCCAGTAGTATAGCCGTCCAGGTGGGCGAGCAGTACTTC. This gives the protein CASSIAVQVGEQYF.

This rearrangement joins TRBV4-2 to TRBJ2-7; 10 bases align to TRBD1. The ends lost 8 bases at V and 3 bases at J; junction bases unmatched: 1. There are 12 residues in the CDR3. CDR1 and CDR2 from the germline V gene are LGHNA and YNFKEQ. The CDR3 spells CASGDRGYEQYF. The CDR3, as DNA: TGTGCCAGCGGGGACAGGGGCTACGAGCAGTACTTC.

The V and J genes are TRBV5-1 and TRBJ1-2, with D perhaps matching TRBD1 (6 bases). This CDR3 has 14 residues. In germline, CDR1 is SGHRS, CDR2 YFSETQ. Trimming left V 5 bases short and J 2 bases short, with 13 bases between. CDR3 bases: TGCGCCAGCAGACCGTCCGGACAGAACTATGGCTACACCTTC. Translating gives CASRPSGQNYGYTF.

The rearrangement uses TRBV5-6 and TRBJ1-2; 10 bases are a match to TRBD1. V lost 0 bases, J lost 0 bases, and 2 bases stayed unmatched. CDR1 SGHDT and CDR2 YYEEEE come from the germline V gene. The CDR3 contains 16 residues. CDR3 region: CASSLGTGGTNYGYTF. CDR3 sequence (DNA): TGTGCCAGCAGCTTGGGGACAGGGGGAACTAACTATGGCTACACCTTC. Variable domain in full (rest from reference TRBV5-6 and TRBJ1-2): DAGVTQSPTHLIKTRGQQVTLRCSPKSGHDTVSWYQQALGQGPQFIFQYYEEEERQRGNFPDRFSGHQFPNYSSELNVNALLLGDSALYLCASSLGTGGTNYGYTFGSGTRLTVV.

The genes are TRBV7-9 and TRBJ1-1; possibly TRBD1 for D (5 bases). This CDR3 spans 13 amino acids. Germline CDR1 and CDR2: SEHNR and FQNEAQ (reference sequence). V was cut by 7 bases and J by 7 bases, with 16 bases left in between. The CDR3 DNA follows: TGTGCCAGCATTGGGATAGGGGATGGTGAAGCTTTCTTT. It is translated as CASIGIGDGEAFF.

The chain recombines TRBV9 with TRBJ2-1; D might be TRBD2 (5 bases). The CDR3 is 14 amino acids. Germline values: CDR1 SGDLS, CDR2 YYNGEE. Trimming shortened V by 0 bases and J by 9 bases, and 13 bases separated the two germline ends. The DNA for the CDR3 is TGTGCCAGCAGCGTAGAAGGTAGCGCGGGTGAGCAGTTCTTC. This gives the protein CASSVEGSAGEQFF.

The CDR3 DNA sequence: TGTGCCAGCTCCCAGCGCGGACTACGAAACACCGGGGAGCTGTTTTTT. This sequence encodes CASSQRGLRNTGELFF. The chain combines TRBV7-9 with TRBJ2-2; the D gene is possibly TRBD2 (6 bases). V was cut by 8 bases and J by 2 bases, with 18 bases left in between. The CDR3 totals 16 residues. Germline values: CDR1 SEHNR, CDR2 FQNEAQ (reference sequence).

Written as DNA, the CDR3 is TGCGCCAGCAGCCAACCCGCGGGCCCTAATGAAAAACTGTTTTTT. Translating gives CASSQPAGPNEKLFF. V usage is TRBV4-1 and J usage is TRBJ1-4, with D hard to call. Germline CDR1 is MGHRA and CDR2 is YSYEKL. Trimming removed 2 bases at V and 3 bases at J, with 10 bases between. This CDR3 is built from 15 residues.

The chain couples TRBV5-1 to TRBJ2-5; a weak D match, TRBD2 (5 bases). Trimming removed 3 bases at V and 2 bases at J, with 14 bases between. Germline V gene lookup returns CDR1 SGHRS and CDR2 YFSETQ. This CDR3 region has 15 residues. In nucleotides, the CDR3 is TGCGCCAGCAGCTGGGCCGAGGGTGGGCAAGAGACCCAGTACTTC. As protein: CASSWAEGGQETQYF. Combining the CDR3 with reference TRBV5-1 and TRBJ2-5 gives the whole variable domain KAGVTQTPRYLIKTRGQQVTLSCSPISGHRSVSWYQQTPGQGLQFLFEYFSETQRNKGNFPGRFSGRQFSNSRSEMNVSTLELGDSALYLCASSWAEGGQETQYFGPGTRLLVL.

J is TRBJ2-7 and V is TRBV5-6; 10 nucleotides match TRBD1. The CDR3 has 15 amino acids. CDR1 SGHDT and CDR2 YYEEEE come from the germline V gene. V gave up 2 bases and J gave up 2 bases; unmatched junction bases: 4. CDR3 nucleotide sequence: TGTGCCAGCAGCTTTAGGACAGGGGGAACCTACGAGCAGTACTTC. Its translation is CASSFRTGGTYEQYF. Complete variable domain (other parts from reference TRBV5-6 and TRBJ2-7): DAGVTQSPTHLIKTRGQQVTLRCSPKSGHDTVSWYQQALGQGPQFIFQYYEEEERQRGNFPDRFSGHQFPNYSSELNVNALLLGDSALYLCASSFRTGGTYEQYFGPGTRLTVT.

The V and J genes are TRBV4-3 and TRBJ1-1, with TRBD1 matching 10 bases. Germline V gene lookup returns CDR1 LGHNA and CDR2 YSLEER. V was pared by 6 bases and J by 0 bases, with 13 bases of the junction left unmatched. The length of the CDR3 is 18 residues. The CDR3 region has the DNA TGCGCCAGCAGGCCTGGTCGACAGGGGGCAACGGTGAACACTGAAGCTTTCTTT. This sequence encodes CASRPGRQGATVNTEAFF.

This chain uses TRBV4-1 with TRBJ2-7; 8 bases agree with TRBD2. V lost 1 base to trimming and J lost 4 bases; unmatched junction nucleotides: 9. Germline CDR1 reads MGHRA; CDR2 reads YSYEKL. The CDR3 has 16 amino acids. This chain's CDR3 is CASSQVWATSAYEQYF. CDR3 in DNA: TGCGCCAGCAGCCAAGTTTGGGCGACTAGCGCTTACGAGCAGTACTTC.

This clone occurred once. The chain uses TRBV6-5 and TRBJ2-7; 7 nucleotides align to TRBD2. The ends lost 3 bases at V and 1 base at J; junction bases unmatched: 6. There are 15 residues in the CDR3. Per the germline V gene, CDR1 is MNHEY and CDR2 is SVGAGI. For the CDR3, the DNA is TGTGCCAGCAGTTATGGCGGGAGAGGGTCCTACGAGCAGTACTTC. Amino acid sequence: CASSYGGRGSYEQYF.

The J gene is TRBJ1-2, the V gene TRBV29-1; the D gene is possibly TRBD1 (6 bases). Trimming took 7 bases from V and 2 from J, leaving 11 bases between them. Germline V lookup: CDR1 SQVTM, CDR2 ANQGSEA. The CDR3 has 12 amino acids. The CDR3 loop reads CSARDKNYGYTF. CDR3 bases: TGCAGCGCTAGGGACAAAAACTATGGCTACACCTTC.

With regard to this clone: At one of its ends the junction is not consistent with the germline gene, which may arise from a read error. The chain combines TRBV29-1 with TRBJ2-3, with a possible D match to TRBD2 (5 bases). There are 12 residues in the CDR3. In germline, CDR1 is SQVTM, CDR2 ANQGSEA. The CDR3 bases are TGCAGCGTTGAAGATCTTCAAGCGGTGAGGTGTTTT. Its translation is CSVEDLQAVRCF.

The chain combines TRBV7-2 with TRBJ1-2; TRBD1 matches 8 bases. This CDR3 is built from 16 residues. V lost 5 bases and J lost 5; bases outside the gene matches: 13. Germline V gives CDR1 SGHTA, CDR2 FQGNSA. The chain's CDR3 is CASSLGPGQVFYGYTF. CDR3 in DNA: TGTGCCAGCAGCCTGGGTCCGGGACAGGTCTTTTATGGCTACACCTTC. The complete variable domain, with remaining parts taken from reference TRBV7-2 and TRBJ1-2, reads GAGVSQSPSNKVTEKGKDVELRCDPISGHTALYWYRQSLGQGLEFLIYFQGNSAPDKSGLPSDRFSAERTGGSVSTLTIQRTQQEDSAVYLCASSLGPGQVFYGYTFGSGTRLTVV.

The J gene is TRBJ2-7, the V gene TRBV18; D not resolved. The V end lost 3 bases, the J end lost 1 base, and 10 bases lay between the germline ends. Germline values: CDR1 KGHSH, CDR2 LQKENI. This CDR3 spans 14 amino acids. The CDR3 is CASSPLESSYEQYF. The CDR3 region has the DNA TGTGCCAGCTCACCCCTGGAGTCATCCTACGAGCAGTACTTC. Combining the CDR3 with reference TRBV18 and TRBJ2-7 gives the whole variable domain NAGVMQNPRHLVRRRGQEARLRCSPMKGHSHVYWYRQLPEEGLKFMVYLQKENIIDESGMPKERFSAEFPKEGPSILRIQQVVRGDSAAYFCASSPLESSYEQYFGPGTRLTVT.